The 26 T cell receptor beta chains listed next were all sequenced from one sample in a study of blood T cells in healthy people across ages (dated by TCRdb to the mid-2010s). The method was 5' RACE. The sequencer was an Illumina HiSeq 2500. A second PCR of about 7 to 12 cycles was run with a J-beta primer mix and a sample-barcoded 5' primer. TCRdb itself trimmed the public reads at Q25 with fastp, ran MiXCR and retained productive beta chains. Each record represents a unique CDR3 protein, reported with the most common genes and DNA among its rows. The table for this sample lists hundreds of thousands of distinct CDR3 sequences; just over 55% of them were counted only once. Together, the top ten hold around 24% of the sample. Sequenced sample: blood. The receptors come from a man between 40 and 49 years old in good health.

The chain combines TRBV20-1 with TRBJ2-7, with 8 bases that match TRBD2. The germline V gene encodes CDR1 DFQATT and CDR2 SNEGSKA (reference sequence). The V segment lost 3 bases and the J segment 7 bases; nucleotides outside the gene matches: 23. The CDR3 is made up of 18 amino acids. The CDR3 DNA sequence: TGCAGTGCTAGTGGGGCGGGGGGAGGAACCCAAATCATCAATGAGCAGTACTTC. Protein product: CSASGAGGGTQIINEQYF.

The chain recombines TRBV12-3 or TRBV12-4 with TRBJ2-4, with 8 nucleotides matching TRBD1. The CDR3 has 14 residues. The trim removed 5 bases at V and 13 bases at J, leaving 13 bases unmatched. This CDR3 reads CASSVGGQGLSQYF. In DNA form, the CDR3 reads TGTGCCAGCAGTGTAGGAGGACAGGGTTTATCCCAGTACTTC.

This clonotype was recorded a few times. The chain has TRBV20-1 and TRBJ1-1, with a possible D match to TRBD1 (5 bases). Germline V gene lookup returns CDR1 DFQATT and CDR2 SNEGSKA (reference sequence). This CDR3 comprises 12 residues. The CDR3 DNA reads as TGCAGAGAGGCGTCAGGGAGGACTGAAGCTTTCTTT. Translation: CREASGRTEAFF.

This clonotype showed up just a few times. The genes are TRBV7-2 and TRBJ2-5, with D uncertain. CDR1 and CDR2 from the germline V gene are SGHTA and FQGNSA. This CDR3 has 13 residues. The V gene lost 5 bases and the J gene lost 1 base, with 8 bases spanning the gap. This CDR3 reads CASSRSIQETQYF. CDR3 coding DNA: TGTGCCAGCAGCCGCTCCATCCAAGAGACCCAGTACTTC.

The chain employs TRBV15 and TRBJ2-1; 7 nucleotides agree with TRBD1. CDR1 and CDR2 (germline): LNHNV, YYDKDF (reference sequence). The CDR3 totals 16 residues. The V and J ends lost 5 bases and 5 bases, in that order; junction bases with no gene match: 12. The CDR3 DNA reads as TGTGCCACCAGCTCCCCCGGCAGGGGGAGAGACAATGAGCAGTTCTTC. Its protein is CATSSPGRGRDNEQFF.

This clonotype was seen repeatedly, ten times or more. The chain combines TRBV20-1 with TRBJ2-7; D perhaps matches TRBD1 (5 bases). Germline V CDR1 and CDR2: DFQATT, SNEGSKA (reference sequence). V gave up 6 bases and J gave up 1 base, with 19 bases separating them. The CDR3 loop spans 15 amino acids. In nucleotides, the CDR3 is TGCAGTGCAATCTTCCCCAGGGTAAATTCCTACGAGCAGTACTTC. Amino acid sequence: CSAIFPRVNSYEQYF.

The CDR3 loop is CASSRSDFAGGETQYF. CDR3 nucleotide sequence: TGCGCCAGCAGCCGCTCGGACTTTGCGGGAGGGGAGACCCAGTACTTC. The chain couples TRBV5-1 to TRBJ2-5; the match to TRBD2 covers 9 bases. Unmatched junction bases numbered 12, after V lost 4 bases and J lost 5 bases. CDR3 size: 16 residues. Germline CDR1 SGHRS, CDR2 YFSETQ.

The chain uses TRBV11-2 and TRBJ1-1; TRBD1 agrees at 12 bases. Germline values: CDR1 SGHAT, CDR2 FQNNGV. The CDR3 has 17 residues. Trimming took 3 bases from V and 4 from J; bases not matched to a gene: 9. CDR3 residues: CASSLGQGARTVTEAFF. The CDR3 DNA reads as TGTGCCAGCAGCTTGGGACAGGGGGCGCGAACGGTCACTGAAGCTTTCTTT.

The chain couples TRBV9 to TRBJ2-3; 12 nucleotides line up with TRBD2. The V gene's germline CDR1 is SGDLS and CDR2 YYNGEE. This CDR3 spans 16 amino acids. Trimming at V came to 3 bases and at J to 3 bases, leaving 5 bases not matched to a gene. The CDR3 sequence is CASSAKLAGGTDTQYF. The DNA for the CDR3 is TGTGCCAGCAGCGCGAAACTAGCGGGAGGTACAGATACGCAGTATTTT.

This clonotype was seen a few times. The rearrangement links TRBV12-3 or TRBV12-4 to TRBJ2-5; 13 bases align to TRBD2. The J call may be faulty, since TRBJ2-7 better matches the DNA end. This CDR3 is built from 15 residues. CDR3 bases: TGTGCCAGCATCGCGGGACTAGCGGGGAGTGGCGAGCAGTACTTC. This gives the protein CASIAGLAGSGEQYF.

A remark on this clonotype: At one end, the junction sequence differs from germline, possibly due to a read error. The chain has TRBV9 and TRBJ1-5; tentatively, D is TRBD1 (6 bases). CDR1 is SGDLS, CDR2 YYNGEE, per germline. This CDR3 has 15 amino acids. CDR3: CASSVGGRSDQPQHF. CDR3 nucleotide sequence: TGTGCCAGCAGCGTAGGGGGGCGTAGCGATCAGCCCCAGCATTTT.

The chain recombines TRBV25-1 with TRBJ2-3, with 7 bases aligning to TRBD1. From germline, CDR1 is MGHDK and CDR2 SYGVNS. The CDR3 has 15 amino acids. V shed 3 bases and J 2 bases; nucleotides not matched to a gene: 5. The CDR3: CASSETGTYTDTQYF. Here the CDR3 DNA reads TGTGCCAGCAGTGAGACAGGGACCTACACAGATACGCAGTATTTT.

The CDR3 sequence: CASSQDPRGGGTDTQYF. CDR3 DNA: TGTGCCAGCAGCCAGGATCCAAGGGGGGGCGGTACAGATACGCAGTATTTT. This sequence joins TRBV4-2 and TRBJ2-3, with D maybe TRBD2 (7 bases). V dropped 3 bases and J dropped 3 bases, with 19 bases sitting between them. Germline CDR1 is LGHNA and CDR2 is YNFKEQ. CDR3 length equals 17 residues.

V usage is TRBV27 and J usage is TRBJ1-5; maybe TRBD1 (5 bases). This CDR3 comprises 15 residues. Between the trimmed V and J ends, which lost 7 bases and 0 bases, there was a span of 13 bases. Germline V CDR1 and CDR2: MNHEY, SMNVEV (reference sequence). This CDR3 is CASTVSGGSNQPQHF. The CDR3 region has the DNA TGTGCCAGCACTGTCTCCGGGGGTAGCAATCAGCCCCAGCATTTT.

This clonotype was seen a few times. The chain has TRBV6-4 and TRBJ1-2, with D perhaps TRBD1 (6 bases). Germline V lookup: CDR1 MRHNA, CDR2 SNTAGT. V was pared by 6 bases and J by 3 bases, with 11 bases between. The CDR3 extends over 13 amino acids. The CDR3 sequence: CASRETGDYGYTF. As DNA, the CDR3 is TGTGCCAGCAGGGAGACAGGAGACTATGGCTACACCTTC.

This chain links TRBV5-1 with TRBJ2-1; D uncertain. V gave up 1 base and J gave up 5 bases, with 13 bases separating them. CDR1 SGHRS and CDR2 YFSETQ come from the germline V gene. This CDR3 region has 15 residues. The CDR3 protein is CASSLPDPPDNEQFF. Here the CDR3 DNA reads TGCGCCAGCAGCTTGCCGGACCCGCCCGACAATGAGCAGTTCTTC.

The chain couples TRBV5-1 to TRBJ2-3; D uncertain. CDR3 size: 16 residues. V lost 3 bases, J lost 3 bases, and 17 bases lay in between. Per germline, CDR1 SGHRS and CDR2 YFSETQ. The CDR3 bases are TGCGCCAGCAGCTCTAGACTCGGCGGTGAAACAGATACGCAGTATTTT. Its translation: CASSSRLGGETDTQYF.

V usage is TRBV28 and J usage is TRBJ1-5, with 10 bases that match TRBD1. This CDR3 comprises 16 residues. Per germline, CDR1 MDHEN and CDR2 SYDVKM. V was clipped by 6 bases and J by 7 bases; unmatched bases: 12. CDR3 DNA sequence: TGTGCCAGCAGGTCTCCGGGACAGGGGATCTGGCAGCCCCAGCATTTT. This gives the protein CASRSPGQGIWQPQHF.

This clonotype was picked up many times. The V call is TRBV5-1, the J call TRBJ2-1; 10 bases agree with TRBD1. Germline CDR1 is SGHRS and CDR2 is YFSETQ. V lost 0 bases and J lost 8; bases outside the gene matches: 5. This CDR3 is 15 amino acids long. The CDR3 DNA sequence: TGCGCCAGCAGCTTGGATATCGGGACAGGGGATGAGCAGTTCTTC. Translating it yields CASSLDIGTGDEQFF.

The chain has TRBV2 and TRBJ1-1, with TRBD1 as a possible D gene (6 bases). V was shortened by 7 bases and J by 4 bases, with 13 bases between the two germline ends. The CDR3 is made up of 13 amino acids. CDR1 SNHLY and CDR2 FYNNEI come from the germline V gene. CDR3 coding DNA: TGTGCCAGCATCCCGGACAGAATCACTGAAGCTTTCTTT. The encoded protein is CASIPDRITEAFF.

This sequence joins TRBV29-1 and TRBJ2-1; D is unclear. Germline CDR1 reads SQVTM; CDR2 reads ANQGSEA. This CDR3 region has 17 residues. The V and J ends lost 7 bases and 0 bases respectively, with 22 bases between them. The CDR3 DNA reads TGCAGCGCGCCCGCCCCTCTCGACCGGAGCTCCTACAATGAGCAGTTCTTC. Its translation: CSAPAPLDRSSYNEQFF.

The chain recombines TRBV7-9 with TRBJ1-1, with D possibly matching TRBD1 (5 bases). The CDR3 runs to 11 residues. Germline CDR1 and CDR2: SEHNR and FQNEAQ (reference sequence). V was cut by 2 bases and J by 11 bases, with 9 bases left in between. Written as DNA, the CDR3 is TGTGCCAGCAGCTTATATGGGGGGGCTTTCTTT. Residues: CASSLYGGAFF.

The genes are TRBV15 and TRBJ2-1; no firm D call. This CDR3 spans 13 amino acids. Germline V gives CDR1 LNHNV, CDR2 YYDKDF (reference sequence). V lost 3 bases and J 6 bases, leaving 9 bases between the germline ends. This CDR3 reads CATSSGLVNEQFF. Written as DNA, the CDR3 is TGTGCCACCAGCAGCGGTCTAGTCAATGAGCAGTTCTTC.

The rearrangement uses TRBV20-1 and TRBJ2-7, with D possibly being TRBD1 (5 bases). With 0 bases removed from V and 2 bases from J, the gap between germline ends came to 11 bases. The germline V gene has CDR1 DFQATT and CDR2 SNEGSKA (reference sequence). The CDR3 is 14 residues long. The CDR3 bases are TGCAGTGCTAGAGATCGGGCAGGGACCTACGAGCAGTACTTC. Residues: CSARDRAGTYEQYF.

The chain carries TRBV6-4 and TRBJ2-1; 8 nucleotides align to TRBD2. The CDR3 has 16 amino acids. V dropped 6 bases and J dropped 9; count of bases not matched to a gene: 16. Germline V CDR1 and CDR2: MRHNA, SNTAGT. The CDR3 DNA sequence: TGTGCCAGCAGAAGTAGCGGGGAGAGGGATGCGGGTGAGCAGTTCTTC. Translation: CASRSSGERDAGEQFF.

The chain recombines TRBV6-2 or TRBV6-3 with TRBJ1-5; unclear D gene. The CDR3 contains 14 residues. Germline CDR1 is MNHEY and CDR2 is SVGEGT. V was cut by 5 bases and J by 3 bases, with 11 bases left in between. Written as DNA, the CDR3 is TGTGCCAGCAGTCCAGACGGATTCAATCAGCCCCAGCATTTT. Its translation: CASSPDGFNQPQHF.